This entry features one TCR beta chain sequence. Per the study methods: Amplified reference gene primers provided the basis for estimating nucleated cell counts. The table came from immunoSEQ multiplex PCR; TCRdb's copy has only in-frame clones and leaves some out. The V and J calls and clone size were taken over from that table, and D and trimming were inferred from the DNA. The sample records approximately 91,000 clones, about three quarters being singletons. The data were taken from a study of blood T cell repertoires in COVID-19. The CDR3 runs to 17 residues. From germline, CDR1 is SGHVS and CDR2 FNYEAQ. V shed 3 bases and J 1 base; nucleotides not matched to a gene: 8.

The source of this sequence is a man in his sixties or seventies with acute or convalescent COVID-19. Material for sequencing was peripheral blood. The chain couples TRBV7-6 to TRBJ2-1; 8 nucleotides match TRBD2. CDR3 sequence reads: CASSFRGSGGSYNEQFF. The CDR3 DNA sequence: TGTGCCAGCAGCTTTCGGGGCAGCGGGGGTTCCTACAATGAGCAGTTCTTC.